A single TCR beta chain is shown here with its context. This entry belongs to a study of blood T cell repertoires in COVID-19. In the study's own analysis: Nucleated cell number was recorded as an estimate derived from reference gene primer amplification. Using immunoSEQ multiplex PCR, the repertoire was profiled, and TCRdb retains in-frame clones only, with some absent. D and trimming were read from the DNA, whereas the V and J calls and clone size are those reported in that table. This sample has around 180,000 clones; roughly 90% occur once, and the top ten carry 20% to 30%. The source is a man aged 60 to 75 with acute or convalescent COVID-19. Sequencing used peripheral blood.

CDR3: CASSQPSTRSFNEQFF. The CDR3, as DNA: TGCGCCAGCAGCCAACCTTCAACAAGATCATTCAATGAGCAGTTCTTC. The J gene is TRBJ2-1, the V gene TRBV4-1; D is unresolved. Germline V gene lookup returns CDR1 MGHRA and CDR2 YSYEKL. The CDR3 consists of 16 residues. V lost 2 bases, J lost 6 bases, and 17 bases lay in between.